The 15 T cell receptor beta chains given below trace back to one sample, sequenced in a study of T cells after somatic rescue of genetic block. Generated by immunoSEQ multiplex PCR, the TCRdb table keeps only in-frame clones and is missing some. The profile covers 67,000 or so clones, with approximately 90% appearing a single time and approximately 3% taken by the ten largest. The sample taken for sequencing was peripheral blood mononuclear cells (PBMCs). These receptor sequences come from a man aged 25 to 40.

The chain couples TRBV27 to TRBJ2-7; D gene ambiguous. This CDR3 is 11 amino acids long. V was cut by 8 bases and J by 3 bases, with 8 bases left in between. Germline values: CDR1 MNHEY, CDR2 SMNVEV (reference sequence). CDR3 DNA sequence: TGTGCCAGCGGTCTAATCTACGAGCAGTACTTC. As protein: CASGLIYEQYF.

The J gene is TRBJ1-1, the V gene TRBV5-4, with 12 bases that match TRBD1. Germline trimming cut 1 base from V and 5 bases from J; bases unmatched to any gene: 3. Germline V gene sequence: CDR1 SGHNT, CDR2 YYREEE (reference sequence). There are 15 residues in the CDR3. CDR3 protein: CASSLLGQGATEAFF. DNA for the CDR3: TGTGCCAGCAGCTTGTTGGGACAGGGGGCGACTGAAGCTTTCTTT.

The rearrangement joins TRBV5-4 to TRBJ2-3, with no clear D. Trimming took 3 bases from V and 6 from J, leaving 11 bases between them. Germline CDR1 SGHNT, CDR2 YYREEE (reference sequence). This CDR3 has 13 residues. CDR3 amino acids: CASSSSFLDTQYF. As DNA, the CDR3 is TGTGCCAGCAGCTCCAGTTTCTTGGATACGCAGTATTTT.

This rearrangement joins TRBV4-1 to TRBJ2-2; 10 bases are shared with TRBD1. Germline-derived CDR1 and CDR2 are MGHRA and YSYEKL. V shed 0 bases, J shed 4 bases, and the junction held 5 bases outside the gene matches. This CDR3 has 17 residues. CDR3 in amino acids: CASSQDGGTGVTGELFF. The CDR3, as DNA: TGCGCCAGCAGCCAAGATGGGGGGACAGGGGTCACCGGGGAGCTGTTTTTT.

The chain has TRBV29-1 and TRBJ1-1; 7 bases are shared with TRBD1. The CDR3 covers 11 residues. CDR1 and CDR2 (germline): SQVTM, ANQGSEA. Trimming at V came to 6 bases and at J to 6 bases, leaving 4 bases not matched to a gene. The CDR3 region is CSVRTGPEAFF. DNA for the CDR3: TGCAGCGTCCGGACAGGCCCTGAAGCTTTCTTT.

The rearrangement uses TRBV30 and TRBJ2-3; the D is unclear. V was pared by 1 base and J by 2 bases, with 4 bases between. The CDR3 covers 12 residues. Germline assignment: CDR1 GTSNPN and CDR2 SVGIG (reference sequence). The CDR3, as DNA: TGTGCCTGGAGTGCGGACACAGATACGCAGTATTTT. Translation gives CAWSADTDTQYF.

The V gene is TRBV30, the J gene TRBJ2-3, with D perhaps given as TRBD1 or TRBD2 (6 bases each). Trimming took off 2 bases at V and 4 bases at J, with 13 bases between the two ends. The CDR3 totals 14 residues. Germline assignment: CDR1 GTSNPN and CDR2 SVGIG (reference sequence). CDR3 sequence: CAWSIGGRADTQYF. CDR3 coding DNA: TGTGCCTGGAGTATAGGGGGGCGCGCAGATACGCAGTATTTT.

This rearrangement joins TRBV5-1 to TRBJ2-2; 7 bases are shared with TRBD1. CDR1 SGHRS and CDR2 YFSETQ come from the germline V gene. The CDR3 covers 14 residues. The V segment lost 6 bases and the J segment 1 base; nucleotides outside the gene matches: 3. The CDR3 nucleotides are TGCGCCAGCACCGGGACAGTGAACACCGGGGAGCTGTTTTTT. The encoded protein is CASTGTVNTGELFF.

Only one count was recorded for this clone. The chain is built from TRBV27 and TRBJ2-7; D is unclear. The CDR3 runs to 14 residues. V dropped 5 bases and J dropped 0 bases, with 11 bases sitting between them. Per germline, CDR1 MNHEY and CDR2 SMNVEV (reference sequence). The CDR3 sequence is CASSRDRSSYEQYF. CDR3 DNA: TGTGCCAGCAGTAGAGATCGGAGCTCCTACGAGCAGTACTTC.

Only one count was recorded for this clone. The CDR3 DNA sequence: TGTGCCAGCAGGGGAGACATAACCTCCTACGAGCAGTACTTC. Translated: CASRGDITSYEQYF. The J gene is TRBJ2-7, the V gene TRBV6-6; D perhaps matches TRBD2 (5 bases). The CDR3 loop spans 14 amino acids. V was trimmed by 6 bases and J by 0 bases, leaving 12 bases between them. The germline V gene has CDR1 MNHNY and CDR2 SVGAGI (reference sequence).

The CDR3 protein is CASSSVAGVGEQYF. The DNA for the CDR3 is TGCGCCAGCAGCTCAGTAGCGGGAGTGGGGGAGCAGTACTTC. V is TRBV5-1 and J is TRBJ2-7, with 9 bases matching TRBD2. V lost 3 bases and J lost 7; bases outside the gene matches: 8. Per germline, CDR1 SGHRS and CDR2 YFSETQ. The CDR3 has 14 residues.

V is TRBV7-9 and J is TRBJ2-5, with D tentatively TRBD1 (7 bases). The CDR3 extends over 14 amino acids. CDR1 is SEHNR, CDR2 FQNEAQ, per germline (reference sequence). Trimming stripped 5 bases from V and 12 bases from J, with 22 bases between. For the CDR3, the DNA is TGTGCCAGCAGCCCCAATCTGCGGGACAGCCTCAAGTACTTC. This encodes CASSPNLRDSLKYF.

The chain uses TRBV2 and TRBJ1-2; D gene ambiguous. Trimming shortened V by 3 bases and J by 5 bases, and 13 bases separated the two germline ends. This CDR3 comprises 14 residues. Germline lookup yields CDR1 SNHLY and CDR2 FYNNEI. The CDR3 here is CASSEVWEVYGYTF. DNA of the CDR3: TGTGCCAGCAGTGAGGTTTGGGAGGTTTATGGCTACACCTTC.

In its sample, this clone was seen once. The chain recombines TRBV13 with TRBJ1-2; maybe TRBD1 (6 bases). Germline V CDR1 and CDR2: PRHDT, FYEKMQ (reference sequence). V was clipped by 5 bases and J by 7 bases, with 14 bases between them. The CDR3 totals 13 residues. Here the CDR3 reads CASSKTGLGGYTF. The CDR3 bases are TGTGCCAGCAGCAAGACAGGATTGGGTGGCTACACCTTC.

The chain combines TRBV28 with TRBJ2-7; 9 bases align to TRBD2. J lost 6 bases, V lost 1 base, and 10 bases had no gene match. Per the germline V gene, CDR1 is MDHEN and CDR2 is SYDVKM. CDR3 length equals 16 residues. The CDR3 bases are TGTGCCAGCAGTTTATCGGCTAGCGGGACCCCCCGCGAGCAGTACTTC. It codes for CASSLSASGTPREQYF.